One and the same sample provided the 13 T cell receptor beta chains below, sequenced in a study of cytomegalovirus exposure and HLA in healthy donors. The PCR contained 60 Vbeta and 13 Jbeta primers. The assay was immunoSEQ multiplex PCR, and TCRdb's table has in-frame clones only and misses some. The sample records roughly 49,000 clones, roughly 81% being singletons. The sequenced material came from PBMCs. These receptors originate from a woman in her thirties or forties in good health and CMV-seropositive.

The chain couples TRBV5-1 to TRBJ1-1; D possibly corresponds to TRBD1 (6 bases). The germline gives CDR1 SGHRS, CDR2 YFSETQ. This CDR3 region has 14 residues. V lost 4 bases and J lost 1, with 11 bases in between. CDR3 DNA: TGCGCCAGCAGCAGGGGACACGAGAACACTGAAGCTTTCTTT. As protein: CASSRGHENTEAFF.

This chain joins TRBV28 and TRBJ1-5; D is perhaps TRBD1 (5 bases). This CDR3 is 12 amino acids long. Between the trimmed V and J ends, which lost 8 bases and 3 bases, there was a span of 8 bases. Germline lookup yields CDR1 MDHEN and CDR2 SYDVKM. In nucleotides, the CDR3 is TGTGCCAGCGGAGGGGACAATCAGCCCCAGCATTTT. Protein product: CASGGDNQPQHF.

The chain carries TRBV10-2 and TRBJ2-3; 8 bases match TRBD1. This CDR3 is 13 amino acids long. CDR1 is WSHSY and CDR2 is SAAADI in the germline V gene. With V trimmed by 8 bases and J by 5 bases, 6 bases remained unmatched. The DNA of the CDR3 is TGCGCCAGCCTGGACAGGGTCGGAGATACGCAGTATTTT. Protein product: CASLDRVGDTQYF.

J is TRBJ1-4 and V is TRBV4-2, with D maybe TRBD1 (6 bases). Looked up from germline, CDR1 is LGHNA and CDR2 is YNFKEQ. Trimming removed 4 bases at V and 8 bases at J, with 20 bases between. This CDR3 region has 16 residues. CDR3 sequence: CASSRSSRGLEEKLFF. The CDR3 bases are TGTGCCAGCAGCCGGAGTTCCAGGGGTTTAGAGGAAAAACTGTTTTTT.

The chain recombines TRBV27 with TRBJ1-2; D might be TRBD1 (6 bases). V shed 5 bases and J shed 7 bases, with 14 bases lying between them. The length of the CDR3 is 13 residues. Germline V gene lookup returns CDR1 MNHEY and CDR2 SMNVEV (reference sequence). For the CDR3, the DNA is TGTGCCAGCAGTCCGACAGGAGTACGTGGCTACACCTTC. Protein product: CASSPTGVRGYTF.

The chain links TRBV29-1 to TRBJ1-3; D unresolved. V lost 7 bases and J 0 bases, leaving 10 bases between the germline ends. The CDR3 is 13 residues long. The germline V gene encodes CDR1 SQVTM and CDR2 ANQGSEA. In DNA, the CDR3 is TGCAGCGCTCAGGTGGCCTCTGGAAACACCATATATTTT. This gives the protein CSAQVASGNTIYF.

The chain uses TRBV6-1 and TRBJ2-3; 9 nucleotides align to TRBD2. Trimming took 6 bases from V and 2 from J; bases not matched to a gene: 6. The CDR3 loop spans 15 amino acids. The germline V gene encodes CDR1 MNHNS and CDR2 SASEGT. This chain's CDR3 is CASRGLARNTDTQYF. CDR3 in DNA: TGTGCCAGCAGAGGACTAGCGAGGAACACAGATACGCAGTATTTT.

This clone was seen a few times. The chain links TRBV28 to TRBJ2-3, with 7 bases lining up with TRBD2. The CDR3 contains 12 residues. From germline, CDR1 is MDHEN and CDR2 SYDVKM. Trimming cost V 10 bases and J 0 bases; bases outside gene matches: 1. The CDR3 sequence: CATGGSTDTQYF. The CDR3 DNA follows: TGTGCCACCGGGGGGAGCACAGATACGCAGTATTTT.

This rearrangement joins TRBV10-3 to TRBJ1-2; 8 nucleotides align to TRBD1. The V and J ends lost 5 bases and 4 bases, in that order; junction bases with no gene match: 6. Germline assignment: CDR1 ENHRY and CDR2 SYGVKD. The CDR3 sequence is 14 residues long. The CDR3: CAISNTGQVYGYTF. In DNA form, the CDR3 reads TGTGCCATCAGTAACACGGGACAGGTCTATGGCTACACCTTC.

The gene calls are TRBV2 and TRBJ2-7, with D unresolved. The CDR3 is made up of 14 amino acids. The V end lost 4 bases, the J end lost 6 bases, and 16 bases lay between the germline ends. In germline, CDR1 is SNHLY, CDR2 FYNNEI. The CDR3 nucleotides are TGTGCCAGCAGTGGAGATCCTAAAGTCATCGAGCAGTACTTC. Its translation: CASSGDPKVIEQYF.

V is TRBV5-6 and J is TRBJ2-5, with TRBD1 as a possible D gene (5 bases). Between the trimmed V and J ends, which lost 0 bases and 4 bases, there was a span of 13 bases. CDR3 length equals 15 residues. CDR1 and CDR2 from the germline V gene are SGHDT and YYEEEE. The DNA of the CDR3 is TGTGCCAGCAGCTTGGTGAAGGGTCAGGGAGAGACCCAGTACTTC. It codes for CASSLVKGQGETQYF.

This clone was seen a single time. The chain is built from TRBV6-1 and TRBJ2-3, with TRBD2 matching 8 bases. This CDR3 is built from 14 residues. CDR1 is MNHNS, CDR2 SASEGT, per germline. The V segment lost 6 bases and the J segment 6 bases; nucleotides outside the gene matches: 8. CDR3: CASSWTSPRDTQYF. CDR3 in DNA: TGTGCCAGCAGCTGGACTAGCCCCCGGGATACGCAGTATTTT.

This clone has a handful of counts. The CDR3 spells CASSRTGSGNQPQHF. The CDR3 bases are TGTGCCAGTAGTAGGACAGGGTCTGGCAATCAGCCCCAGCATTTT. The rearrangement uses TRBV19 and TRBJ1-5, with 8 bases lining up with TRBD1. The V gene end was trimmed by 4 bases and the J gene end by 2 bases; junction bases not matched to a gene: 4. CDR3 length: 15 residues. The germline gives CDR1 LNHDA, CDR2 SQIVND (reference sequence).